The 15 T cell receptor beta chains presented below share a single source sample, sequenced in a study of T cells in localized non-small cell lung cancer. Method: immunoSEQ multiplex PCR; TCRdb's copy keeps in-frame clones and lacks some. The data show around 14,000 clones, around 82% seen once. The sample here was peripheral blood, taken before any cancer treatment. Receptor source: a female donor of 60 years or more with stage I squamous cell lung carcinoma.

J is TRBJ2-3 and V is TRBV7-9; TRBD1 matches 9 bases. This CDR3 has 12 residues. CDR1 and CDR2 from the germline V gene are SEHNR and FQNEAQ (reference sequence). The V gene end was trimmed by 10 bases and the J gene end by 5 bases; junction bases not matched to a gene: 4. The CDR3 DNA follows: TGTGCCACACGACAGGGGGGAGATACGCAGTATTTT. As protein: CATRQGGDTQYF.

The V and J genes are TRBV29-1 and TRBJ1-5; D unclear. The V end was cut by 4 bases, the J end by 4 bases, with 17 bases between. The CDR3 spans 15 residues. The germline gives CDR1 SQVTM, CDR2 ANQGSEA. The DNA of the CDR3 is TGCAGCGTTGCTGACGGATTTCTCGGGAATCAGCCCCAGCATTTT. It is translated as CSVADGFLGNQPQHF.

The chain links TRBV19 to TRBJ1-1; 7 nucleotides match TRBD1. CDR1 is LNHDA and CDR2 is SQIVND in the germline V gene (reference sequence). The trim removed 0 bases at V and 11 bases at J, leaving 6 bases unmatched. The CDR3 totals 13 residues. The CDR3 sequence: CASSIERRGLAFF. CDR3 DNA: TGTGCCAGTAGTATAGAGAGGAGGGGGCTGGCTTTCTTT.

This chain joins TRBV5-4 and TRBJ1-6; TRBD1 agrees at 10 bases. Per germline, CDR1 SGHNT and CDR2 YYREEE (reference sequence). This CDR3 is 15 amino acids long. The V segment lost 4 bases and the J segment 5 bases; nucleotides outside the gene matches: 3. The CDR3 protein is CASSRDRGDNSPLHF. The CDR3 DNA follows: TGTGCCAGCAGCAGGGACAGGGGAGATAATTCACCCCTCCACTTT.

This clone has a single count. DNA for the CDR3: TGTGCCAGCAGCGCGACACTAGCGGGGGGATCCGAGCAGTACTTC. It encodes CASSATLAGGSEQYF. This rearrangement joins TRBV9 to TRBJ2-7; 12 nucleotides agree with TRBD2. This CDR3 has 15 residues. The V gene's germline CDR1 is SGDLS and CDR2 YYNGEE. V trimming: 3 bases; J trimming: 6 bases; junction bases outside the gene matches: 7.

The CDR3 region is CASSQEVSFAEQFF. The CDR3 nucleotides are TGTGCCAGCAGCCAAGAAGTCTCCTTCGCTGAGCAGTTCTTC. V is TRBV4-2 and J is TRBJ2-1; no reliable D call. Germline V gene sequence: CDR1 LGHNA, CDR2 YNFKEQ. Trimming cost V 0 bases and J 9 bases, with 12 bases left between them. The CDR3 sequence is 14 residues long.

The chain employs TRBV5-1 and TRBJ2-1, with D uncertain. Between the trimmed V and J ends, which lost 4 bases and 9 bases, there was a span of 17 bases. Germline assignment: CDR1 SGHRS and CDR2 YFSETQ. The CDR3 covers 14 residues. The CDR3 DNA is TGCGCCAGCAGCCCCCTGGACGGTGGTTTTGAGCAGTTCTTC. It translates to CASSPLDGGFEQFF.

The sample holds a few counts of this clone. This sequence joins TRBV4-3 and TRBJ1-2, with D maybe TRBD1 (6 bases). This CDR3 comprises 14 residues. V was cut by 3 bases and J by 1 base, with 9 bases left in between. Germline CDR1 reads LGHNA; CDR2 reads YSLEER. The CDR3: CASSQQQGNYGYTF. CDR3 DNA sequence: TGCGCCAGCAGCCAGCAACAGGGTAACTATGGCTACACCTTC.

This chain links TRBV5-4 with TRBJ2-7; a weak D match, TRBD2 (6 bases). V lost 0 bases, J lost 4 bases, and 14 bases lay in between. This CDR3 has 15 amino acids. The germline V gene encodes CDR1 SGHNT and CDR2 YYREEE (reference sequence). CDR3 coding DNA: TGTGCCAGCAGCTTGGCACCTCCGGGGGTGTACGAGCAGTACTTC. Translated: CASSLAPPGVYEQYF.

By sample fraction, this clone is medium-sized (0.01 to 0.1%). The chain carries TRBV5-4 and TRBJ1-2; D possibly corresponds to TRBD1 (6 bases). Trimming took 4 bases from V and 1 from J, leaving 11 bases between them. CDR1 and CDR2 (germline): SGHNT, YYREEE (reference sequence). The CDR3 runs 14 residues. This chain's CDR3 is CASSGGAFNYGYTF. CDR3 bases: TGTGCCAGCAGCGGGGGGGCATTTAACTATGGCTACACCTTC.

The chain couples TRBV6-5 to TRBJ1-2, with a tentative D call TRBD1 (6 bases). Trimming took 4 bases from V and 4 from J, leaving 10 bases between them. From germline, CDR1 is MNHEY and CDR2 SVGAGI. The CDR3 consists of 13 residues. CDR3 residues: CASSSRQVYGYTF. The DNA of the CDR3 is TGTGCCAGCAGTTCAAGACAGGTCTATGGCTACACCTTC.

The chain uses TRBV5-8 and TRBJ1-5; D unclear. This CDR3 is built from 16 residues. Germline CDR1 and CDR2: SGHTS and YDEGEE. V was trimmed by 2 bases and J by 1 base, leaving 13 bases between them. The CDR3 DNA is TGTGCCAGCAGCTTTCGGACCATCAGCAGCAATCAGCCCCAGCATTTT. This sequence encodes CASSFRTISSNQPQHF.

The gene calls are TRBV5-4 and TRBJ2-7, with TRBD2 as a possible D gene (6 bases). The length of the CDR3 is 14 residues. Trimming removed 4 bases at V and 4 bases at J, with 15 bases between. Germline-derived CDR1 and CDR2 are SGHNT and YYREEE (reference sequence). CDR3 in DNA: TGTGCCAGCAGCCCGGGACTGGCACCTTACGAGCAGTACTTC. Protein: CASSPGLAPYEQYF.

The chain carries TRBV13 and TRBJ2-1; D is uncertain. Trimming removed 0 bases from V and 8 bases from J, with 14 bases in between. The germline V gene has CDR1 PRHDT and CDR2 FYEKMQ (reference sequence). The CDR3 consists of 15 residues. The CDR3 reads CASSLGDRSSHEQFF. CDR3 DNA sequence: TGTGCCAGCAGCTTAGGCGATAGAAGCTCTCATGAGCAGTTCTTC.

This clone was counted a few times. This chain joins TRBV10-2 and TRBJ2-7; possible D gene TRBD2, 5 bases. Trimming stripped 7 bases from V and 0 bases from J, with 13 bases between. There are 14 residues in the CDR3. Looked up from germline, CDR1 is WSHSY and CDR2 is SAAADI. The CDR3 spells CASKGVGGSYEQYF. CDR3 sequence (DNA): TGCGCCAGCAAAGGAGTAGGAGGCTCCTACGAGCAGTACTTC.